This TCR beta chain was sequenced for a study of blood T cells in healthy people across ages (dated by TCRdb to 2015 to 2017). The study in broad terms: In model experiments, roughly one uniquely barcoded TCR beta cDNA molecule per two T cells was captured by template switching. To avoid experimental bias, donors of different ages were randomly spread across the sequencing lanes. The study analyzed two additional independent replicas of 1 million unique cDNA reads from the same blood draw for two donors, one aged 18 to 30 and one aged 80 or older. Age-related changes in TCR beta repertoire diversity were measured in the study by deep sequencing normalized with unique cDNA molecular identifiers. Donors were grouped into four age groups: young (average 16 years), middle-aged (less than 40), aged (approximately 67) and long-lived (less than 85). Paper-wide results and their limitations: Since profiling was done on bulk unsorted PBMCs, naive and antigen-experienced compartments could not be conclusively compared. Estimates of total diversity from one million sequenced T cells were regarded as lower bounds and underestimates. Observed TCR beta diversity per million T cells fell roughly linearly with age, and a significant reduction was already apparent by age around 40. The percentage of naive T cells measured by flow cytometry correlated strongly with observed TCR beta diversity. Compared with the aged group, the long-lived group had more naive CD4+ T cells, fewer expanded clones and increased TCR diversity, a pattern suggesting age selection. Because donor CMV infection status was unknown, age-related changes in expanded clonotypes were potentially confounded.

Receptor amplification or capture employed 5' RACE. The sample was run on an Illumina HiSeq 2500. A second PCR of about 6 to 12 cycles was run with a J-beta primer mix and a sample-barcoded 5' primer. A unique molecular identifier was introduced onto each TCR beta cDNA molecule by a template-switch 5' adaptor carrying 12 random nucleotides. Each sample yielded at least 3 million CDR3-containing paired-end reads. First-strand cDNA was synthesized from all RNA with the Mint cDNA synthesis kit, primed by a TRBC-specific oligonucleotide. Following uracil-DNA glycosylase treatment, a first 18-cycle PCR with universal primers M1SS and BC2_uni_R was performed on all cDNA. Regarding the original processing steps: For normalization, 1 million high-quality reads, each with a distinct molecular identifier, were randomly selected from each sample. Reads sharing molecular identifiers were discarded rather than binned into consensus sequences. MiTCR, with a Q25 quality threshold and the strictest error-elimination algorithm, was used for CDR3 identification, clonotype clustering and error correction. A nonparametric unseen species model using Euler transformation provided a lower-bound estimate of total TCR beta diversity. TCRdb reran the public reads through fastp at Q25 and MiXCR, keeping productive beta chains. Entries that share a CDR3 protein sequence are merged under the most common genes and DNA. The V and J calls shown here were made by TCRdb, not taken from the authors' results. This sample lists about 1.4 million distinct CDR3 sequences; 59% were detected once. The ten biggest clones cover 6.7% of the sample.

The CDR3 has 14 amino acids, counting the end cysteine and phenylalanine. CDR3 DNA only is kept here, 42 bases in frame from base 1. V and J are truncated by 5 bases and 7 bases respectively, leaving an intervening sequence of 19 bases. From a lookup of the germline V gene, CDR1 and CDR2 are SGDLS and YYNGEE. This clonotype was detected only a few times. Which antigen it targets is not known. Base qualities are missing; no much larger clone stands one base away. The donors were around 39 Caucasian individuals from Russia, aged roughly 6 to 100 years, who were systemically healthy. Each donor gave roughly 11 milliliters of peripheral blood, drawn into EDTA-treated Vacutainer tubes. Ficoll-Paque density-gradient centrifugation was used to isolate PBMCs, with at least 7 million obtained per sample. Total RNA was extracted from PBMCs with Trizol reagent, with at least 5.5 micrograms obtained per sample. The percentages of naive CD45RAhigh/CD27high T cells were determined by flow cytometry on a PBMC aliquot from every donor.

The sequence derives from a man younger than 35 in good health. Sample: blood. The V and J segments used are TRBV9 and TRBJ2-7, with the D call perhaps TRBD1 or TRBD2, as 5 bases match in each case. The CDR3 here reads CASRGESSYNEQYF. Here is the DNA: TGTGCCAGCAGGGGGGAGAGCTCCTACAATGAGCAGTACTTC.